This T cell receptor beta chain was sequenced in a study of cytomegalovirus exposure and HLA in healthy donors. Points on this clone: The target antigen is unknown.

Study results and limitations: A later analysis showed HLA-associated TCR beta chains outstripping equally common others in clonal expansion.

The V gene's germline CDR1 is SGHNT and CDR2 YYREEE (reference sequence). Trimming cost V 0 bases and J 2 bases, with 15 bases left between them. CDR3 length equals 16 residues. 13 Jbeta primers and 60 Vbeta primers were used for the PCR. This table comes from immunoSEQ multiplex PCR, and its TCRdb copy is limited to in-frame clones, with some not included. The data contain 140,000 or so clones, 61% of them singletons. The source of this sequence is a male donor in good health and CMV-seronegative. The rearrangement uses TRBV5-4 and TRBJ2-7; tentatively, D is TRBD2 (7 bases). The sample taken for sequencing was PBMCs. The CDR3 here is CASSLAGRGAPYEQYF. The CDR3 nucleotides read TGTGCCAGCAGCTTGGCCGGTCGGGGGGCTCCCTACGAGCAGTACTTC.